This TCR beta chain is from a study of T cells in Graves' hyperthyroidism and ophthalmopathy. The study, taken as a whole, reports: Most clonotypes that expanded in the thyroid above 0.001 also showed up in blood. Ophthalmopathy was distinguished from stable hyperthyroidism by 13 V-J signatures.

V was pared by 5 bases and J by 2 bases, with 15 bases between. The CDR3 has 15 amino acids. The germline CDR1 and CDR2 sequences are MNHEY and SVGAGI. Notes on this clonotype: Antigen: not known.

Diagnoses rested on clinical symptoms, serum thyroxine and TRAb, thyroid ultrasound and orbital computed tomography. Amplified TCR beta CDR3 regions came from RNA transcripts. Initially, a first-round RT-PCR of the TCR CDR3 employed the HTBI primer set. TCRdb passed the multiplex PCR reads through MiXCR, listing each CDR3 protein once. Seen here are nearly 750,000 distinct CDR3 sequences, just over 35% observed once, and the top ten hold roughly 30%. J is TRBJ2-5 and V is TRBV6-5; D is perhaps TRBD1 (5 bases). The sequenced sample consisted of blood. The receptor was isolated from a woman aged 40 to 55 with Graves' hyperthyroidism. CDR3 bases: TGTGCCAGCAGTGAAGGGGTAGGGGATCAAGAGACCCAGTACTTC. It specifies CASSEGVGDQETQYF.